These 18 T cell receptor beta chains share one sample of origin, sequenced in a study of T cell changes during pregnancy in multiple sclerosis. TCRdb's table, derived via immunoSEQ multiplex PCR, lists solely in-frame clones and lacks some. The sample carries about 35,000 clones, approximately 91% recorded once. The sequenced sample was CD4+ T cells from peripheral blood mononuclear cells, obtained in the second trimester of pregnancy. The source is a female donor with multiple sclerosis, enrolled in a pregnancy study.

The rearrangement uses TRBV30 and TRBJ1-1; D call uncertain. V was pared by 2 bases and J by 1 base, with 5 bases between. The CDR3 totals 12 residues. Per the germline V gene, CDR1 is GTSNPN and CDR2 is SVGIG (reference sequence). CDR3 residues: CAWSSENTEAFF. The CDR3 DNA follows: TGTGCCTGGAGTTCAGAGAACACTGAAGCTTTCTTT.

In nucleotides, the CDR3 is TGTGCCAGCAGCGAGAGGACAGTTAATGAGCAGTTCTTC. Amino acid sequence: CASSERTVNEQFF. The rearrangement joins TRBV2 to TRBJ2-1; tentative D call: TRBD1 (6 bases). Germline-derived CDR1 and CDR2 are SNHLY and FYNNEI. Trimming took off 6 bases at V and 7 bases at J, with 13 bases between the two ends. CDR3 size: 13 residues. Supplemented by reference TRBV2 and TRBJ2-1, the full variable domain reads EPEVTQTPSHQVTQMGQEVILRCVPISNHLYFYWYRQILGQKVEFLVSFYNNEISEKSEIFDDQFSVERPDGSNFTLKIRSTKLEDSAMYFCASSERTVNEQFFGPGTRLTVL.

The genes are TRBV7-6 and TRBJ1-2; TRBD1 is a possible D gene (6 bases). Germline V gene lookup returns CDR1 SGHVS and CDR2 FNYEAQ. The V end lost 5 bases, the J end lost 0 bases, and 10 bases lay between the germline ends. The CDR3 runs 14 residues. In DNA form, the CDR3 reads TGTGCCAGCAGCCACGGGGGGCCTAACTATGGCTACACCTTC. Residues: CASSHGGPNYGYTF. Full variable domain (outside the CDR3, taken from reference TRBV7-6 and TRBJ1-2): GAGVSQSPRYKVTKRGQDVALRCDPISGHVSLYWYRQALGQGPEFLTYFNYEAQQDKSGLPNDRFSAERPEGSISTLTIQRTEQRDSAMYRCASSHGGPNYGYTFGSGTRLTVV.

This chain joins TRBV10-3 and TRBJ2-2, with TRBD1 as a possible D gene (7 bases). This CDR3 region has 16 residues. The germline V and J ends were trimmed by 0 bases and 5 bases, with 13 bases remaining between them. In germline, CDR1 is ENHRY, CDR2 SYGVKD. For the CDR3, the DNA is TGTGCCATCAGTGAGTCTGTCAGGGGGGAGACCGGGGAGCTGTTTTTT. It is translated as CAISESVRGETGELFF.

This chain connects TRBV4-1 to TRBJ2-7; 15 bases are shared with TRBD2. V was pared by 3 bases and J by 2 bases, with 2 bases of the junction left unmatched. Looked up from germline, CDR1 is MGHRA and CDR2 is YSYEKL. The CDR3 spans 16 residues. CDR3: CASSQGLAGGTYEQYF. The DNA of the CDR3 is TGCGCCAGCAGCCAGGGACTAGCGGGAGGAACCTACGAGCAGTACTTC.

The chain carries TRBV7-9 and TRBJ2-7, with TRBD1 matching 8 bases. After removal of 2 bases from V and 6 bases from J, the junction contained 15 bases not matched to a gene. Germline V gene data show CDR1 as SEHNR and CDR2 as FQNEAQ (reference sequence). This CDR3 spans 17 amino acids. The CDR3 is CASSLLSVAGQGREQYF. As DNA, the CDR3 is TGTGCCAGCAGCTTATTATCCGTCGCCGGACAGGGACGCGAGCAGTACTTC.

The CDR3 is CASSLTAGLTEAFF. CDR3 nucleotides: TGTGCCAGCAGCTTAACGGCAGGGCTCACTGAAGCTTTCTTT. V and J are TRBV7-3 and TRBJ1-1; D is perhaps TRBD1 (5 bases). Trimming took 0 bases from V and 4 from J, leaving 9 bases between them. The CDR3 totals 14 residues. CDR1 and CDR2 from the germline V gene are SGHTA and FQGTGA. Filled out from reference TRBV7-3 and TRBJ1-1, the complete variable domain reads GAGVSQTPSNKVTEKGKYVELRCDPISGHTALYWYRQSLGQGPEFLIYFQGTGAADDSGLPNDRFFAVRPEGSVSTLKIQRTERGDSAVYLCASSLTAGLTEAFFGQGTRLTVV.

This rearrangement joins TRBV9 to TRBJ2-7; 8 positions match TRBD1. Germline values: CDR1 SGDLS, CDR2 YYNGEE. With 4 bases clipped from V and 9 bases from J, the junction kept 12 bases outside the gene matches. This CDR3 contains 14 residues. CDR3 amino acids: CASSPGQGNRGQYF. The CDR3 DNA reads as TGTGCCAGCAGCCCCGGACAGGGTAATAGGGGGCAGTACTTC. Full variable domain (remainder filled in from reference TRBV9 and TRBJ2-7): DSGVTQTPKHLITATGQRVTLRCSPRSGDLSVYWYQQSLDQGLQFLIQYYNGEERAKGNILERFSAQQFPDLHSELNLSSLELGDSALYFCASSPGQGNRGQYFGPGTRLTVT.

The chain is built from TRBV5-1 and TRBJ2-5; D is unresolved. Trimming took off 4 bases at V and 1 base at J, with 2 bases between the two ends. The CDR3 consists of 11 residues. The germline V gene has CDR1 SGHRS and CDR2 YFSETQ. CDR3 amino acids: CASSLQETQYF. CDR3 bases: TGCGCCAGCAGCCTCCAAGAGACCCAGTACTTC.

CDR3 in amino acids: CASSPQFQETQYF. CDR3 sequence (DNA): TGTGCCAGCAGCCCACAGTTCCAAGAGACCCAGTACTTC. The rearrangement uses TRBV5-6 and TRBJ2-5; D ambiguous. The CDR3 consists of 13 residues. The V gene's germline CDR1 is SGHDT and CDR2 YYEEEE. The V end was cut by 4 bases, the J end by 1 base, with 8 bases between. Combining the CDR3 with reference TRBV5-6 and TRBJ2-5 gives the whole variable domain DAGVTQSPTHLIKTRGQQVTLRCSPKSGHDTVSWYQQALGQGPQFIFQYYEEEERQRGNFPDRFSGHQFPNYSSELNVNALLLGDSALYLCASSPQFQETQYFGPGTRLLVL.

The chain recombines TRBV6-5 with TRBJ1-2, with unresolved D. V was clipped by 2 bases and J by 5 bases, with 9 bases between them. This CDR3 contains 13 residues. Germline loops: CDR1 MNHEY, CDR2 SVGAGI. CDR3 sequence (DNA): TGTGCCAGCAGTTACGAGGGAAGTTATGGCTACACCTTC. Translated: CASSYEGSYGYTF.

The chain joins TRBV2 to TRBJ2-7; D call uncertain. V was trimmed by 5 bases and J by 5 bases, leaving 7 bases between them. The CDR3 has 11 amino acids. Germline V gene sequence: CDR1 SNHLY, CDR2 FYNNEI. The CDR3 bases are TGTGCCAGCAGTCAGCGACACGAGCAGTACTTC. Protein sequence: CASSQRHEQYF.

Turning to this clone: Other nucleotide sequences from this sample produce the same CDR3. This chain links TRBV30 with TRBJ1-5; D not resolved. Per the germline V gene, CDR1 is GTSNPN and CDR2 is SVGIG (reference sequence). Trimming stripped 0 bases from V and 6 bases from J, with 6 bases between. CDR3 length: 12 amino acids. This CDR3 is CAWSVRGQPQHF. In nucleotides, the CDR3 is TGTGCCTGGAGTGTACGCGGTCAGCCCCAGCATTTT.

The CDR3: CASSSGTPSSVAGELFF. Here the CDR3 DNA reads TGTGCCAGCAGCTCCGGGACACCCTCGTCCGTTGCCGGGGAGCTGTTTTTT. The genes are TRBV7-3 and TRBJ2-2, with D possibly TRBD1 on 6 matching bases. The V and J ends lost 4 bases and 6 bases respectively, with 21 bases between them. Germline lookup yields CDR1 SGHTA and CDR2 FQGTGA. This CDR3 spans 17 amino acids.

This chain links TRBV7-8 with TRBJ2-5; D is perhaps TRBD1 (6 bases). CDR3 length: 13 amino acids. The V end was cut by 4 bases, the J end by 2 bases, with 8 bases between. The germline V gene encodes CDR1 SGHVS and CDR2 FQNEAQ. The CDR3 region is CASSSGQQETQYF. The CDR3 bases are TGTGCCAGCAGCTCCGGACAGCAAGAGACCCAGTACTTC.

This rearrangement joins TRBV9 to TRBJ2-2; tentative D call: TRBD1 (6 bases). This CDR3 region has 15 residues. Germline lookup yields CDR1 SGDLS and CDR2 YYNGEE. V was shortened by 1 base and J by 2 bases, with 9 bases between the two germline ends. CDR3 residues: CASSVQGLNTGELFF. In DNA form, the CDR3 reads TGTGCCAGCAGCGTACAGGGGCTAAACACCGGGGAGCTGTTTTTT.

The rearrangement links TRBV19 to TRBJ1-1; D is ambiguous. Per germline, CDR1 LNHDA and CDR2 SQIVND (reference sequence). The V end lost 7 bases, the J end lost 12 bases, and 21 bases lay between the germline ends. The CDR3 is 13 amino acids. As DNA, the CDR3 is TGTGCCAGTACCGAAGGAGGATCCCCGAGACCTTTCTTT. Translation gives CASTEGGSPRPFF.

The DNA of the CDR3 is TGCGCCAGCAGTGGCACAACAGGGGACTATGGCTACACCTTC. It encodes CASSGTTGDYGYTF. The chain carries TRBV10-2 and TRBJ1-2; 7 bases fit TRBD1. J gave up 3 bases and V 4 bases, and 5 bases lay outside the gene matches. CDR3 length: 14 residues. Looked up from germline, CDR1 is WSHSY and CDR2 is SAAADI.